The 25 T cell receptor beta chains below all came from one sample that was sequenced in a study of blood T cells in healthy people across ages (dated by TCRdb to 2013 to 2016). Receptor libraries were prepared by 5' RACE. Sequenced on an Illumina HiSeq 2500. The second PCR ran for about 6 to 12 cycles and used a J-beta primer mix along with a sample-barcoded 5' primer. In-frame beta chains were kept once TCRdb had trimmed the public reads at Q25 with fastp and called clones with MiXCR. Every entry covers one CDR3 protein and lists the most common genes and DNA from its rows. Here the sample has about 680,000 distinct CDR3 sequences; around 49% occur a single time. The ten largest clones represent roughly a third of the sample. The sequencing sample was made of blood. All receptors derive from a woman in her sixties or seventies in good health.

The gene calls are TRBV20-1 and TRBJ2-5; TRBD2 aligns across 9 bases. The CDR3 consists of 16 residues. The trim removed 1 base at V and 9 bases at J, leaving 15 bases unmatched. CDR1 and CDR2 (germline): DFQATT, SNEGSKA (reference sequence). The CDR3 nucleotides read TGCAGTGCTAGAGTTTTGAGCGGGAGGACTTCTATGTCCCAGTACTTC. Translation: CSARVLSGRTSMSQYF.

This clonotype appeared a few times. The chain carries TRBV20-1 and TRBJ1-2; 7 bases agree with TRBD1. The CDR3 has 14 residues. V lost 1 base, J lost 6 bases, and 8 bases stayed unmatched. CDR1 is DFQATT and CDR2 is SNEGSKA in the germline V gene (reference sequence). The CDR3 region is CSARARGFDHGYTF. The CDR3 nucleotides are TGCAGTGCTAGAGCCAGGGGGTTTGATCATGGCTACACCTTC.

In this sample, this clonotype turned up a few times. J is TRBJ2-7 and V is TRBV28; 7 nucleotides align to TRBD2. Near its end, the DNA agrees better with TRBJ2-5, so the J call may be wrong. Germline V CDR1 and CDR2: MDHEN, SYDVKM. The CDR3 spans 15 residues. This CDR3 is CASTFRGLYQETQYF. As DNA, the CDR3 is TGTGCCAGCACCTTTCGGGGACTATACCAAGAGACCCAGTACTTC.

The rearrangement joins TRBV20-1 to TRBJ2-5, with TRBD2 identical over 16 bases. The length of the CDR3 is 14 residues. V lost 5 bases, J lost 3 bases, and 0 bases stayed unmatched. Germline CDR1 reads DFQATT; CDR2 reads SNEGSKA (reference sequence). CDR3 nucleotides: TGCAGTGCTGGGACTAGCGGGAGGGAAGAGACCCAGTACTTC. This sequence encodes CSAGTSGREETQYF.

The genes are TRBV27 and TRBJ1-2; D unresolved. From germline, CDR1 is MNHEY and CDR2 SMNVEV (reference sequence). This CDR3 region has 15 residues. Trimming cost V 2 bases and J 0 bases, with 10 bases left between them. The CDR3 DNA sequence: TGTGCCAGCAGTTTAAACGCGGCAGCTAACTATGGCTACACCTTC. Amino acids: CASSLNAAANYGYTF.

This clonotype was picked up a small number of times. The chain uses TRBV12-3 or TRBV12-4 and TRBJ2-5; a weak D match, TRBD1 (7 bases). The V end lost 5 bases, the J end lost 0 bases, and 13 bases lay between the germline ends. The CDR3 has 15 residues. This CDR3 reads CASSAGQRYQETQYF. The CDR3 nucleotides are TGTGCCAGCAGTGCGGGACAGCGATACCAAGAGACCCAGTACTTC.

The rearrangement joins TRBV20-1 to TRBJ2-1, with TRBD2 identical over 7 bases. Unmatched junction bases numbered 14, after V lost 6 bases and J lost 9 bases. The V gene's germline CDR1 is DFQATT and CDR2 SNEGSKA (reference sequence). This CDR3 is built from 14 residues. CDR3 loop: CSARFNGRKSEQFF. The CDR3 DNA follows: TGCAGTGCCCGATTTAACGGGAGGAAAAGTGAGCAGTTCTTC.

On this clonotype itself: One junction end does not reproduce the germline sequence, and a read error may be involved. The rearrangement links TRBV4-2 to TRBJ2-1; the match to TRBD2 covers 11 bases. The CDR3 length is 16 residues. CDR1 and CDR2 (germline): LGHNA, YNFKEQ. In DNA form, the CDR3 reads TGTGCCAGCAGCCAAGAACTAGCGGGAGTTTACAATGAGCAGTCCTTC. It codes for CASSQELAGVYNEQSF.

The chain's CDR3 is CSARGGRTNYGYTF. The DNA for the CDR3 is TGCAGTGCCCGGGGAGGCAGGACTAACTATGGCTACACCTTC. This chain joins TRBV20-1 and TRBJ1-2, with D uncertain. V lost 6 bases to trimming and J lost 0 bases, with 14 bases between them. In germline, CDR1 is DFQATT, CDR2 SNEGSKA (reference sequence). The CDR3 covers 14 residues.

V usage is TRBV14 and J usage is TRBJ2-2; D remains unclear. CDR3 length: 15 residues. CDR1 is SGHDN, CDR2 FVKESK, per germline. V was pared by 2 bases and J by 4 bases, with 11 bases between. CDR3 in DNA: TGTGCCAGCAGCCAAATTTGGGGTCCCACCGGGGAGCTGTTTTTT. This sequence encodes CASSQIWGPTGELFF.

In DNA form, the CDR3 reads TGTGCCAGCAGTCTAAGCGGGTGGGCGACAGATACGCAGTATTTT. Protein: CASSLSGWATDTQYF. V and J are TRBV28 and TRBJ2-3, with D possibly being TRBD2 (6 bases). V was pared by 5 bases and J by 3 bases, with 15 bases between. The germline V gene has CDR1 MDHEN and CDR2 SYDVKM. The CDR3 totals 15 residues.

The gene calls are TRBV9 and TRBJ2-2; weak D call: TRBD2 (5 bases). This CDR3 is 17 amino acids long. CDR1 SGDLS and CDR2 YYNGEE come from the germline V gene. Trimming removed 0 bases from V and 2 bases from J, with 14 bases in between. This chain's CDR3 is CASSVVSSFLNTGELFF. CDR3 DNA: TGTGCCAGCAGCGTAGTCTCTAGCTTCTTAAACACCGGGGAGCTGTTTTTT.

V gene TRBV2 combines with J gene TRBJ2-4; D could derive from TRBD1 or TRBD2 (5 bases each). Germline V gene sequence: CDR1 SNHLY, CDR2 FYNNEI. Trimming took off 6 bases at V and 4 bases at J, with 16 bases between the two ends. CDR3 length: 15 amino acids. The CDR3 coding sequence is TGTGCCAGCAGCGGCGCCGGGACGTTAAAAAACATTCAGTACTTC. Translating gives CASSGAGTLKNIQYF.

The chain combines TRBV15 with TRBJ2-1; weak D call: TRBD2 (6 bases). V lost 0 bases and J 10 bases, leaving 10 bases between the germline ends. In germline, CDR1 is LNHNV, CDR2 YYDKDF (reference sequence). This CDR3 contains 13 residues. The CDR3 loop is CATSRDPGDEQFF. CDR3 DNA sequence: TGTGCCACCAGCAGAGATCCGGGGGACGAGCAGTTCTTC.

The chain employs TRBV12-3 or TRBV12-4 and TRBJ2-2; D may be TRBD1 or TRBD2 (5 bases each). CDR3 length: 14 amino acids. Deletions cut 7 bases from V and 5 bases from J, with 14 bases between. CDR3 sequence (DNA): TGTGCCAGCAAAGGGGACCTACGTACCGGGGAGCTGTTTTTT. Encoded protein: CASKGDLRTGELFF.

This clonotype was detected only once. The V gene is TRBV7-2, the J gene TRBJ1-3, with 10 bases matching TRBD1. V shed 7 bases, J shed 0 bases, and the junction held 6 bases outside the gene matches. The length of the CDR3 is 16 residues. Germline assignment: CDR1 SGHTA and CDR2 FQGNSA. The CDR3 loop is CASTGTGAYSGNTIYF. The CDR3, as DNA: TGTGCCAGCACCGGGACAGGGGCATACTCTGGAAACACCATATATTTT. Complete variable domain (other parts from reference TRBV7-2 and TRBJ1-3): GAGVSQSPSNKVTEKGKDVELRCDPISGHTALYWYRQSLGQGLEFLIYFQGNSAPDKSGLPSDRFSAERTGGSVSTLTIQRTQQEDSAVYLCASTGTGAYSGNTIYFGEGSWLTVV.

The J gene is TRBJ2-3, the V gene TRBV4-3; TRBD2 matches at 10 bases. This CDR3 has 16 amino acids. Germline V gene lookup returns CDR1 LGHNA and CDR2 YSLEER. The J segment lost 6 bases and the V segment lost 1 base, leaving 7 bases of the junction unmatched. CDR3 protein: CASSQVPAGGEDTQYF. CDR3 nucleotides: TGCGCCAGCAGCCAAGTTCCAGCGGGAGGGGAGGATACGCAGTATTTT.

The V call is TRBV20-1, the J call TRBJ2-5, with 7 bases that match TRBD1. V lost 3 bases to trimming and J lost 4 bases; unmatched junction nucleotides: 8. The germline CDR1 and CDR2 sequences are DFQATT and SNEGSKA (reference sequence). The CDR3 is made up of 14 amino acids. The CDR3 coding sequence is TGCAGTGCTAGGGACAGGCGGCATGGAGAGACCCAGTACTTC. Translating it yields CSARDRRHGETQYF.

This chain links TRBV4-2 with TRBJ2-5, with D perhaps matching TRBD1 (7 bases). Trimming cost V 0 bases and J 2 bases, with 16 bases left between them. The CDR3 length is 17 residues. CDR1 is LGHNA, CDR2 YNFKEQ, per germline. The CDR3 sequence is CASSQDGKGAGQETQYF. The DNA of the CDR3 is TGTGCCAGCAGCCAAGATGGAAAGGGGGCGGGACAAGAGACCCAGTACTTC.

The V gene is TRBV9, the J gene TRBJ1-5; 9 bases align to TRBD1. The length of the CDR3 is 18 residues. V shed 3 bases, J shed 4 bases, and the junction held 14 bases outside the gene matches. Per germline, CDR1 SGDLS and CDR2 YYNGEE. CDR3 sequence (DNA): TGTGCCAGCAGCGAGGGATTATCAACCGGGACAGGGAATCAGCCCCAGCATTTT. This codes for CASSEGLSTGTGNQPQHF.

As for this clonotype: This may be a read error, as it is one base from a much larger clone. The chain has TRBV12-3 or TRBV12-4 and TRBJ2-5, with D unresolved. Between the trimmed V and J ends, which lost 5 bases and 11 bases, there was a span of 9 bases. This CDR3 comprises 10 residues. The CDR3, as DNA: TGTGCCAGCAGTCGCAATGAGCAGTACTTC. It codes for CASSRNEQYF.

This clonotype showed up just a few times. The DNA of the CDR3 is TGCGCCAGCAGCCTATGGGTCGGGTCTGAGCAGTTCTTC. Translating it yields CASSLWVGSEQFF. This chain uses TRBV5-1 with TRBJ2-1; D unresolved. The CDR3 is 13 amino acids. Germline V gene sequence: CDR1 SGHRS, CDR2 YFSETQ. The V gene lost 4 bases and the J gene lost 9 bases, with 14 bases spanning the gap.

The chain has TRBV18 and TRBJ2-2, with 9 bases identical to TRBD1. The CDR3 covers 15 residues. CDR1 KGHSH and CDR2 LQKENI come from the germline V gene. The trim removed 4 bases at V and 6 bases at J, leaving 6 bases unmatched. CDR3 loop: CASSRSRTGAGELFF. The DNA of the CDR3 is TGTGCCAGCTCACGCTCGAGGACAGGGGCCGGGGAGCTGTTTTTT. The whole variable domain, filled in from reference TRBV18 and TRBJ2-2, reads NAGVMQNPRHLVRRRGQEARLRCSPMKGHSHVYWYRQLPEEGLKFMVYLQKENIIDESGMPKERFSAEFPKEGPSILRIQQVVRGDSAAYFCASSRSRTGAGELFFGEGSRLTVL.

The chain recombines TRBV20-1 with TRBJ2-5; the match to TRBD2 covers 11 bases. The last part of the DNA fits TRBJ2-7 better; the J call may be wrong. The CDR3 extends over 14 amino acids. The germline V gene has CDR1 DFQATT and CDR2 SNEGSKA (reference sequence). The DNA of the CDR3 is TGCAGTGCCCCTGCGCCTAGCGGGAGGTACGAGCAGTACTTC. Its translation is CSAPAPSGRYEQYF.

Only a few counts were recorded for this clonotype. The rearrangement uses TRBV29-1 and TRBJ2-5; TRBD1 aligns across 9 bases. CDR3 size: 13 residues. In germline, CDR1 is SQVTM, CDR2 ANQGSEA. J was trimmed by 5 bases and V by 7 bases; bases with no gene match: 8. Written as DNA, the CDR3 is TGCAGCGCCGGACAGGGGAATAGGGAGACCCAGTACTTC. It encodes CSAGQGNRETQYF. Together with reference TRBV29-1 and TRBJ2-5, the CDR3 gives the full variable domain: SAVISQKPSRDICQRGTSLTIQCQVDSQVTMMFWYRQQPGQSLTLIATANQGSEATYESGFVIDKFPISRPNLTFSTLTVSNMSPEDSSIYLCSAGQGNRETQYFGPGTRLLVL.